These 7 T cell receptor beta chains were sequenced from one sample in a study of regulatory T cells in long-lasting Graves disease. Sequencing libraries for TCR beta were prepared with iRepertoire HTBI primers and Arm-PCR of CDR3 regions. TCRdb re-called the multiplex PCR reads through MiXCR, storing one row per CDR3 protein. Among almost 450,000 distinct CDR3 sequences listed, about 16% were seen once. Time point indicated: newly diagnosed GD, antithyroid drugs for less than 3 months. RNA extracted from PBMCs served as the sequencing template. This sample also belongs to another study, concerning T cells in Graves' hyperthyroidism and ophthalmopathy.

Material: peripheral blood mononuclear cells (PBMCs), obtained at new diagnosis, from a patient treated with antithyroid drugs. These receptors were collected from a young woman with Graves disease.

In its sample, this clonotype was seen many times. The V gene is TRBV3-1, the J gene TRBJ2-7, with D uncertain. This CDR3 contains 11 residues. Germline CDR1 is LGHDT and CDR2 is YNNKEL (reference sequence). Trimming removed 4 bases at V and 4 bases at J, with 5 bases between. The CDR3 sequence: CASSRIYEQYF. Here the CDR3 DNA reads TGTGCCAGCAGCCGGATATACGAGCAGTACTTC.

Turning to this clonotype: Since a much larger clone is just one base distant, this may be a read error. The CDR3 loop reads CASSLVTSGRVEQFF. Here the CDR3 DNA reads TGTGCCAGCAGTTTAGTGACTAGCGGGAGAGTTGAGCAGTTCTTC. The chain joins TRBV12-3 or TRBV12-4 to TRBJ2-1; 12 bases align to TRBD2. Trimming cost V 1 base and J 9 bases; bases outside gene matches: 4. This CDR3 is 15 amino acids long.

This clonotype has a count of ten or more. The chain carries TRBV7-9 and TRBJ2-7, with D perhaps TRBD1 or TRBD2 (5 bases each). V was pared by 6 bases and J by 6 bases, with 9 bases between. The V gene's germline CDR1 is SEHNR and CDR2 FQNEAQ (reference sequence). This CDR3 spans 11 amino acids. The CDR3 sequence is CASRGDGEQYF. CDR3 in DNA: TGTGCCAGCAGGGGGGATGGCGAGCAGTACTTC.

This clonotype has at least ten counts. V and J are TRBV5-1 and TRBJ2-3, with a possible D match to TRBD1 (5 bases). The CDR3 loop spans 14 amino acids. Germline lookup yields CDR1 SGHRS and CDR2 YFSETQ. Trimming took off 6 bases at V and 2 bases at J, with 13 bases between the two ends. This chain's CDR3 is CASTGGATTDTQYF. CDR3 sequence (DNA): TGCGCCAGCACCGGTGGGGCGACCACAGATACGCAGTATTTT.

This clonotype was seen ten or more times. This chain joins TRBV28 and TRBJ2-1, with TRBD2 matching 8 bases. This CDR3 region has 14 residues. Unmatched junction bases numbered 10, after V lost 7 bases and J lost 8 bases. The V gene's germline CDR1 is MDHEN and CDR2 SYDVKM. The CDR3 reads CASKGTRSRYEQFF. The CDR3 DNA sequence: TGTGCCAGCAAAGGGACTAGGAGTAGGTATGAGCAGTTCTTC.

This clonotype was observed many times. The V gene is TRBV2, the J gene TRBJ2-2, with a possible D match to TRBD2 (6 bases). Germline CDR1 SNHLY, CDR2 FYNNEI. The CDR3 is 16 amino acids. V was trimmed by 10 bases and J by 4 bases, leaving 22 bases between them. CDR3 sequence: CATQTGTPRGTGELFF. The CDR3 DNA reads TGTGCCACACAAACCGGGACTCCTCGTGGCACCGGGGAGCTGTTTTTT. The full variable domain, with the rest looked up from reference TRBV2 and TRBJ2-2, is EPEVTQTPSHQVTQMGQEVILRCVPISNHLYFYWYRQILGQKVEFLVSFYNNEISEKSEIFDDQFSVERPDGSNFTLKIRSTKLEDSAMYFCATQTGTPRGTGELFFGEGSRLTVL.

The table lists this clonotype with a few counts. The rearrangement links TRBV10-3 to TRBJ2-7, with 7 bases fitting TRBD1. Trimming at V came to 9 bases and at J to 3 bases, leaving 8 bases not matched to a gene. The CDR3 is 13 amino acids. Germline V gene sequence: CDR1 ENHRY, CDR2 SYGVKD. The CDR3 DNA sequence: TGTGCCATGTCGGGACAGAGAAACTACGAGCAGTACTTC. Translating gives CAMSGQRNYEQYF.